This is a list of T cell receptor beta chains from one sample in a study of blood T cell repertoires in COVID-19. Only in-frame clones appear in the TCRdb table, and some are missing; sequencing was by immunoSEQ multiplex PCR. The sample lists about 96,000 clones; 80% to 90% were seen once. Sequencing input: peripheral blood. The origin of the receptors is a human donor with COVID-19, enrolled during active disease. The donor label of this sample is uncertain. The CDR3 runs from the conserved cysteine through the conserved F or W. The D gene is left open where the match is weak. Size is stated for part of the rows, as once, few or many counts, or as a class when the clone is expanded.

>few|TRBJ1-5|TRBV5-6|NA
TGTGCCAGCAGCTGGACGGGGGGGGCCTGGAGTAATAGCAATCAGCCCCAGCATTTT
CASSWTGGAWSNSNQPQHF
>NA|TRBJ1-2|TRBV19|NA
TGTGCCAGTATCCGAACGATCGGAGGGAACTATGGCTACACCTTC
CASIRTIGGNYGYTF
>NA|TRBJ1-2|TRBV19|NA
TGTGCCAGTAGTATAGACGAACGGAGGGGCTACACCTTC
CASSIDERRGYTF
>NA|TRBJ1-5|TRBV6-5|NA
TGTGCCAGCAAGACCGACAGAGACAATCAGCCCCAGCATTTT
CASKTDRDNQPQHF
>once|TRBJ1-1|TRBV30|NA
TGTGCCTGGAGTGGGTCCGGGGGGAACACTGAAGCTTTCTTT
CAWSGSGGNTEAFF
>NA|TRBJ2-7|TRBV7-9|NA
TGTGCCAGCAGCGCCGACAGGTCCTACGAGCAGTACTTC
CASSADRSYEQYF
>NA|TRBJ2-1|TRBV6-5|NA
TGTGCCAGCAGCTTGGGACTCCCTTCCTACAATGAGCAGTTCTTC
CASSLGLPSYNEQFF
>NA|TRBJ1-6|TRBV19|NA
TGTGCCAGTAGTCAGGGAAATAATTCACCCCTCCACTTT
CASSQGNNSPLHF
>once|TRBJ2-2|TRBV6-1|TRBD2
TGTGCCAGCAGTGAATTGGGACTAGCGGGGGGGCCGACCGGGGAGCTGTTTTTT
CASSELGLAGGPTGELFF
>NA|TRBJ1-2|TRBV7-6|NA
TGTGCCAGCAGCTTGTTTCAGGGGCCAGGAAACTATGGCTACACCTTC
CASSLFQGPGNYGYTF
>NA|TRBJ2-1|TRBV5-1|NA
TGCGCCAGCAGCCAGGGCAATGAGCAGTTCTTC
CASSQGNEQFF
>once|TRBJ1-1|TRBV4-1|NA
TGCGCCAGCAGCCAAGGTCCGAAGGCGGGGAACACTGAAGCTTTCTTT
CASSQGPKAGNTEAFF
>NA|TRBJ1-4|TRBV5-1|NA
TGCGCCAGCAGCTTGGCCGATCCAAGATCAGCAACTAATGAAAAACTGTTTTTT
CASSLADPRSATNEKLFF
>NA|TRBJ2-6|TRBV2|NA
TGTGCCAGCAGTGTTTGGGCAGGTATAAGTCCTGGGGCCAACGTCCTGACTTTC
CASSVWAGISPGANVLTF
>NA|TRBJ2-3|TRBV20-1|TRBD2
TGCAGTGCTAGTCCGGGACTAGTGGAGGATACGCAGTATTTT
CSASPGLVEDTQYF
>NA|TRBJ2-1|TRBV28|NA
TGTGCCAGCAGTCCGAGGGGGATGGGGATAGGCAATGAGCAGTTCTTC
CASSPRGMGIGNEQFF